The source of this T cell receptor (beta chain) is a study of cytomegalovirus exposure and HLA in healthy donors. Findings of the study overall: Associated with HLA alleles at 0.05 false discovery rate in a later analysis were 16,951 TCR beta sequences.

Concerning this clone: Its cognate antigen is unknown.

Germline V gene lookup returns CDR1 SNHLY and CDR2 FYNNEI. The CDR3 has 10 amino acids. The PCR had 60 Vbeta and 13 Jbeta primers. Data came from immunoSEQ multiplex PCR; TCRdb stores just in-frame clones and leaves some out. This table has roughly 100,000 clones, around 84% appearing once. Sequences were obtained from PBMCs. This receptor was obtained from a man younger than 40 in good health and CMV-seronegative. This chain links TRBV2 with TRBJ2-5; D unclear. Near its end, the DNA agrees better with TRBJ2-7, so the J call may be wrong. CDR3 amino acids: CASSLNEQYF. The CDR3 bases are TGTGCCAGCAGTTTGAACGAGCAGTACTTC.